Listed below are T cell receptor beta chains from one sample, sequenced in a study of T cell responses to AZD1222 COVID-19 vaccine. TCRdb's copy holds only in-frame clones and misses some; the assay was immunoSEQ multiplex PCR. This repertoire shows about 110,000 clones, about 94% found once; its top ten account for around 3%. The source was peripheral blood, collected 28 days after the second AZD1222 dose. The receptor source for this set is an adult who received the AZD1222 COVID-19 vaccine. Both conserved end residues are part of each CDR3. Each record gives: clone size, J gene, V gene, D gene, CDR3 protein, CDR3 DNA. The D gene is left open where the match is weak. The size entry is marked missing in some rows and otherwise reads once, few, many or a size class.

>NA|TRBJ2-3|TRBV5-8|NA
CASSSPPGGTQYF
TGTGCCAGCAGCTCGCCTCCTGGGGGTACGCAGTATTTT
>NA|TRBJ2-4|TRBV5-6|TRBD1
CASSSRGRRAVLAKNIQYF
TGTGCCAGCAGCTCTAGGGGGCGCCGCGCCGTTCTAGCCAAAAACATTCAGTACTTC
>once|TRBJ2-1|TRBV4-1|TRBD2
CASKEREVGNNEQFF
TGCGCCAGCAAAGAGCGGGAGGTCGGGAACAATGAGCAGTTCTTC
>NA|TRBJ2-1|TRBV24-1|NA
CATSDAGVKVVQFF
TGTGCCACCAGTGATGCCGGGGTCAAGGTAGTGCAGTTCTTC
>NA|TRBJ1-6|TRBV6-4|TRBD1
CASSDDRGLPLHF
TGTGCCAGCAGTGACGACAGGGGCCTACCCCTCCACTTT
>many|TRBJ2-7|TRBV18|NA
CASSPDGTYEQYF
TGTGCCAGCTCACCGGACGGGACCTACGAGCAGTACTTC
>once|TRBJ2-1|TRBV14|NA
CASSQDGGEQFF
TGTGCCAGCAGCCAAGATGGGGGTGAGCAGTTCTTC
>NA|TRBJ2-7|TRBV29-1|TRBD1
CSVESLGQGGEQYF
TGCAGCGTTGAATCCCTCGGACAGGGAGGCGAGCAGTACTTC
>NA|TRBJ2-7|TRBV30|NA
CAWTTSSYEQYF
TGTGCCTGGACTACCAGCTCCTACGAGCAGTACTTC
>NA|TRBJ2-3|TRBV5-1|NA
CASSLGTSTDTQYF
TGCGCCAGCAGCTTGGGGACTAGCACAGATACGCAGTATTTT
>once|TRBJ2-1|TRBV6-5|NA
CASSYRPPYNEQFF
TGTGCCAGCAGTTATAGGCCACCCTACAATGAGCAGTTCTTC
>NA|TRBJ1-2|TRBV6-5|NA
CASSYDRSGGGYGYTF
TGTGCCAGCAGTTACGACCGATCCGGGGGGGGCTATGGCTACACCTTC
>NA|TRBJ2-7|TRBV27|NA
CASRYSFSYEQYF
TGTGCCAGCAGATACAGTTTCTCCTACGAGCAGTACTTC
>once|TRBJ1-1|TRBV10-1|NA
CASVGHENTEAFF
TGCGCCAGTGTGGGACACGAGAACACTGAAGCTTTCTTT
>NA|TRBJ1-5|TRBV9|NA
CASSVAPNQPQHF
TGTGCCAGCAGCGTAGCTCCTAATCAGCCCCAGCATTTT
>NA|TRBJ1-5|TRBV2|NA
CATMGEGNQPQHF
TGTGCCACAATGGGGGAGGGCAATCAGCCCCAGCATTTT
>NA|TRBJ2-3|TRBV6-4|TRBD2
CASSESGGATDTQYF
TGTGCCAGCAGTGAGAGCGGGGGGGCCACAGATACGCAGTATTTT
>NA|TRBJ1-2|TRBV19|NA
CASSIGSQGYTF
TGTGCCAGTAGTATCGGTTCTCAGGGCTACACCTTC
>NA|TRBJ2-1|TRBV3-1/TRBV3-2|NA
CASSQATGIAYNEQFF
TGTGCCAGCAGCCAAGCGACCGGGATCGCCTACAATGAGCAGTTCTTC
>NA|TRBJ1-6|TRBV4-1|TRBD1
CASSQGQGVPYNSPLHF
TGCGCCAGCAGCCAGGGACAGGGAGTCCCCTATAATTCACCCCTCCACTTT
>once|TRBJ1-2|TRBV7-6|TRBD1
CASSSGAQGARGYTF
TGTGCCAGCAGCTCAGGGGCACAGGGGGCAAGAGGCTACACCTTC
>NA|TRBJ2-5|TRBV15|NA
CATSSKHTAYEETQYF
TGTGCCACCAGCTCCAAGCATACAGCTTACGAAGAGACCCAGTACTTC
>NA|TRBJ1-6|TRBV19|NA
CASSIGVSPLHF
TGTGCCAGTAGTATCGGGGTTTCACCCCTCCACTTT
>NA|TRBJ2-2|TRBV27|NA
CASSFTYTGELFF
TGTGCCAGCAGTTTCACCTACACCGGGGAGCTGTTTTTT
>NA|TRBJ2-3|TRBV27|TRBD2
CASLEAGSSSTDTQYF
TGTGCCAGCCTTGAAGCGGGGTCATCTAGCACAGATACGCAGTATTTT
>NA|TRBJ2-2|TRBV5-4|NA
CASSTPGNTGELFF
TGTGCCAGCAGCACCCCAGGGAACACCGGGGAGCTGTTTTTT
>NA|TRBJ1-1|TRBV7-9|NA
CASSSTAMNTEAFF
TGTGCCAGCAGCTCTACAGCCATGAACACTGAAGCTTTCTTT
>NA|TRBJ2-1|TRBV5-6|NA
CASRGIWIEDKPNEQFF
TGTGCCAGCCGAGGGATTTGGATCGAAGATAAACCAAATGAGCAGTTCTTC